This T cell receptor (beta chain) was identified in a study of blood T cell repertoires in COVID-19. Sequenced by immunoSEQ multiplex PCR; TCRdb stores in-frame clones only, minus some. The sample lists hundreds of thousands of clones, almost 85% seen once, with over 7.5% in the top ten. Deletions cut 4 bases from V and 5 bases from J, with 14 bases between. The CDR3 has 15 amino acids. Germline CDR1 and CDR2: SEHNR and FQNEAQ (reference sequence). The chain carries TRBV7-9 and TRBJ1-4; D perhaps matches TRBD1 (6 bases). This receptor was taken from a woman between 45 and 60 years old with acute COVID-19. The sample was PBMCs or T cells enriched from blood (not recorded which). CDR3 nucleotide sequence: TGTGCCAGCAGCTCCTCAGGGGAGTTAAATGAAAAACTGTTTTTT. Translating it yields CASSSSGELNEKLFF.